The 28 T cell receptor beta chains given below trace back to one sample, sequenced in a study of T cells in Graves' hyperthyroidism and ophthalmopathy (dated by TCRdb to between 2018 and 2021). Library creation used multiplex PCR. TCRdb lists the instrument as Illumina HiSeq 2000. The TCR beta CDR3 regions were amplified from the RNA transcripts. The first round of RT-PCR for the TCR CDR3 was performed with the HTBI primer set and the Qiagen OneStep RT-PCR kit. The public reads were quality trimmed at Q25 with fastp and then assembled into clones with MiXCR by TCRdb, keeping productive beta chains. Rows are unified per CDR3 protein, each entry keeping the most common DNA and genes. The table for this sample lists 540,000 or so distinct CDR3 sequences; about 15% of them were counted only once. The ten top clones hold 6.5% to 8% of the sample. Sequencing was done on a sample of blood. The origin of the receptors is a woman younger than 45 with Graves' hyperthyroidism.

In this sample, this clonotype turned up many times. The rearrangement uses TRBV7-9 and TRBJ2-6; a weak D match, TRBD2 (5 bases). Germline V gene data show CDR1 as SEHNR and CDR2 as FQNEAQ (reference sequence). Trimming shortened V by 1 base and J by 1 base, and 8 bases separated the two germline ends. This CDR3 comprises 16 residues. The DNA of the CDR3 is TGTGCCAGCAGCTTAGAATCGGGGTCTGGGGCCAACGTCCTGACTTTC. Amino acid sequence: CASSLESGSGANVLTF.

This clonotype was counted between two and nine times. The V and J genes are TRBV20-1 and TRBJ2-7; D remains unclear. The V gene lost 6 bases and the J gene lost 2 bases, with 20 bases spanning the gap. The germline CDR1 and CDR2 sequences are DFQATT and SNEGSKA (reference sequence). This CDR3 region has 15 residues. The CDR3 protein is CSAPNAGTQTYEQYF. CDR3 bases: TGCAGTGCCCCCAACGCCGGAACTCAAACCTACGAGCAGTACTTC.

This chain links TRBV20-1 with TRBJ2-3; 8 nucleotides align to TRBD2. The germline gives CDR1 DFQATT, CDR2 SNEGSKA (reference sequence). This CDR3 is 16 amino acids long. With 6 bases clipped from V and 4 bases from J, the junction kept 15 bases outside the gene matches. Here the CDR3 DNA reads TGCAGTGCCTCTTCTACCGGGACTAGGAGATCAGATACGCAGTATTTT. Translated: CSASSTGTRRSDTQYF.

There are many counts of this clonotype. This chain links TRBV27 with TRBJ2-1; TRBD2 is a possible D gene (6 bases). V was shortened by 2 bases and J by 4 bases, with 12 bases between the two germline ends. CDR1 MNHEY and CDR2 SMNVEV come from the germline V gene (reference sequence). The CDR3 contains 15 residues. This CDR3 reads CASSLTEGLYNEQFF. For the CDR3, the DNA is TGTGCCAGCAGTTTAACGGAGGGGCTGTACAATGAGCAGTTCTTC.

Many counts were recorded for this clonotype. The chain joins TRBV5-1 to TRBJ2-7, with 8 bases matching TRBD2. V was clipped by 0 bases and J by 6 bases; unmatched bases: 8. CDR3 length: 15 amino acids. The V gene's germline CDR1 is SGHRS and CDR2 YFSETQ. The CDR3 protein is CASSLAVGGASEQYF. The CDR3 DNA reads TGCGCCAGCAGCTTGGCCGTCGGGGGGGCGTCCGAGCAGTACTTC.

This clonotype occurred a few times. CDR3 protein: CASTGTSGRIRSYNEQFF. The DNA of the CDR3 is TGTGCCAGCACCGGGACTAGCGGGAGAATACGCTCCTACAATGAGCAGTTCTTC. This rearrangement joins TRBV6-1 to TRBJ2-1, with TRBD2 identical over 14 bases. The CDR3 consists of 18 residues. The trim removed 7 bases at V and 0 bases at J, leaving 8 bases unmatched. Per the germline V gene, CDR1 is MNHNS and CDR2 is SASEGT.

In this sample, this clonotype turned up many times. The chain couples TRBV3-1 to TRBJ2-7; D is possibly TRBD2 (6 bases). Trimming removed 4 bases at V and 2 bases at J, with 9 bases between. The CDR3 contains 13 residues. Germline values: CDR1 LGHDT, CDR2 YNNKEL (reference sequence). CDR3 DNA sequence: TGTGCCAGCAGCCGCGGGGTTGCCTACGAGCAGTACTTC. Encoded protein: CASSRGVAYEQYF.

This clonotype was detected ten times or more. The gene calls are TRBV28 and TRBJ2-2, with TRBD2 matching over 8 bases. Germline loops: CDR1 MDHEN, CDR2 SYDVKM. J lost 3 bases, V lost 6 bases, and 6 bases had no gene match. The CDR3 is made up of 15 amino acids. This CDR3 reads CASRGAGDYTGELFF. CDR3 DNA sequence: TGTGCCAGCAGGGGAGCGGGAGACTACACCGGGGAGCTGTTTTTT.

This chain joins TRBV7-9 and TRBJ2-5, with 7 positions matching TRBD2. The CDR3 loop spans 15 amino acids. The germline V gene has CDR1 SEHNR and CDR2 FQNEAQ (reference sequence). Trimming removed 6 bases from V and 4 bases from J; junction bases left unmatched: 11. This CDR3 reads CASSPGIGEGETQYF. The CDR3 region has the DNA TGTGCCAGCAGTCCAGGGATCGGGGAGGGAGAGACCCAGTACTTC.

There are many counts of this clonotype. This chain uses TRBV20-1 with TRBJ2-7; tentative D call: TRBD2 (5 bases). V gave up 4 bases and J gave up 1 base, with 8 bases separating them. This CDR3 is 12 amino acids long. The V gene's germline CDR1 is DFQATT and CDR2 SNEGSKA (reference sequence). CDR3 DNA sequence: TGCAGTGCTAAATCGGGGTCCTACGAGCAGTACTTC. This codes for CSAKSGSYEQYF.

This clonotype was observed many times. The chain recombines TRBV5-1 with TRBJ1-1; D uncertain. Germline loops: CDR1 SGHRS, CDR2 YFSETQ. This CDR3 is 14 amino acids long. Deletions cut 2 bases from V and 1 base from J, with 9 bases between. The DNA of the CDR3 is TGCGCCAGCAGCTTAACAATTAAGAACACTGAAGCTTTCTTT. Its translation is CASSLTIKNTEAFF.

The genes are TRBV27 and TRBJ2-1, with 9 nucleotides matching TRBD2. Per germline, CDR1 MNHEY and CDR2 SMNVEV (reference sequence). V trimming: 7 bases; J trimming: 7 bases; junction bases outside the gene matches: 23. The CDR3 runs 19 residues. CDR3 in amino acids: CASTSRLAEWGAGSNEQFF. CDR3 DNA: TGTGCCAGCACTTCTCGACTAGCGGAGTGGGGGGCGGGGAGTAATGAGCAGTTCTTC.

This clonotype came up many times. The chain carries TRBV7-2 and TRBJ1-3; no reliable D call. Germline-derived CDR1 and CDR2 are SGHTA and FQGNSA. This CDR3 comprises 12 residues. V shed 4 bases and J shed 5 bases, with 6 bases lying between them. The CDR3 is CASSSQRNTIYF. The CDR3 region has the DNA TGTGCCAGCAGCTCACAGCGAAACACCATATATTTT.

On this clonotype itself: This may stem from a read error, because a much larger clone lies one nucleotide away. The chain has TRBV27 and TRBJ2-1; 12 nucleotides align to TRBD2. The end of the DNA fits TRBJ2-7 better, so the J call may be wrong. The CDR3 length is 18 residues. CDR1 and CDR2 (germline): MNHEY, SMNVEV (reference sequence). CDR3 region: CASSPPGQRTSGNNEQYF. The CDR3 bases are TGTGCCAGCAGCCCTCCGGGACAAAGGACTAGCGGGAACAATGAGCAGTACTTC.

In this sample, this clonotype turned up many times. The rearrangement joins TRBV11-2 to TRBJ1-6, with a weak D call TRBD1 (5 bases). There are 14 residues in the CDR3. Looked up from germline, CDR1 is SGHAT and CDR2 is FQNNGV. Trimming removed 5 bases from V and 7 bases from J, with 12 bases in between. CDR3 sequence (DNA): TGTGCCAGCAGCCCACAAGGGGCCAATTCACCCCTCCACTTT. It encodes CASSPQGANSPLHF.

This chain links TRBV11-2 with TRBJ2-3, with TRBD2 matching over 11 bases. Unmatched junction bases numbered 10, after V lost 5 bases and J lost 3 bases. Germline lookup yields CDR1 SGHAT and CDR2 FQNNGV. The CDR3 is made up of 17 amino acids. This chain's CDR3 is CASSPRIAGGPTDTQYF. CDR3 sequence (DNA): TGTGCCAGCAGCCCCCGGATAGCGGGAGGGCCGACAGATACGCAGTATTTT.

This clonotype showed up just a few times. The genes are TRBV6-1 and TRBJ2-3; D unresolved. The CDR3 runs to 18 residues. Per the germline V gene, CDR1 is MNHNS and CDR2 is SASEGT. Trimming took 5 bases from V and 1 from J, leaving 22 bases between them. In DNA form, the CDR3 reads TGTGCCAGCAGTCCCGCCCACACTTCGGAATTCGGCACAGATACGCAGTATTTT. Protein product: CASSPAHTSEFGTDTQYF.

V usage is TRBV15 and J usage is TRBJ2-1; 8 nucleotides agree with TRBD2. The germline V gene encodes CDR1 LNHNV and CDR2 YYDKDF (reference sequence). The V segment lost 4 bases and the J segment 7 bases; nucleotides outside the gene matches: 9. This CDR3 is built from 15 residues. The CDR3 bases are TGTGCCACCAGCATGGGACTAGTGGGAGCGAATGAGCAGTTCTTC. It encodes CATSMGLVGANEQFF.

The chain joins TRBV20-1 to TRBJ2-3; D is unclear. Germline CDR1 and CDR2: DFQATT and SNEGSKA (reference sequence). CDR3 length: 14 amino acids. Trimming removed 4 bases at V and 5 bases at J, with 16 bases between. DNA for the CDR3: TGCAGTGCTACGCCCGGATTTGACATAGATACGCAGTATTTT. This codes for CSATPGFDIDTQYF.

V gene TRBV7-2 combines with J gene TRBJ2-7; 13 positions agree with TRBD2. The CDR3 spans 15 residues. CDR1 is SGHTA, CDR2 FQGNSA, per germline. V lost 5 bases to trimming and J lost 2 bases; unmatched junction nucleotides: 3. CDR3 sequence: CASSRTSGSPYEQYF. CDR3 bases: TGTGCCAGCAGCCGGACTAGCGGGAGCCCCTACGAGCAGTACTTC.

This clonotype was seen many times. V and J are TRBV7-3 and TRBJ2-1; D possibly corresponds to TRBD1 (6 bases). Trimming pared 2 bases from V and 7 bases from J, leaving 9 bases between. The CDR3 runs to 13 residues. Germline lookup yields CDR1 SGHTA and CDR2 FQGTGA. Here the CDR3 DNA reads TGTGCCAGCAGCTTACGGACAGAAAATGAGCAGTTCTTC. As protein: CASSLRTENEQFF.

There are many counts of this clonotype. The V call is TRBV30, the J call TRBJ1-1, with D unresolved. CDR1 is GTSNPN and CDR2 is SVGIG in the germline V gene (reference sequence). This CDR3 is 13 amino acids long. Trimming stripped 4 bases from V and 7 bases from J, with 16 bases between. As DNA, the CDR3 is TGTGCCTGGACCTCACCTTGGAAGGATGAAGCTTTCTTT. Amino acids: CAWTSPWKDEAFF.

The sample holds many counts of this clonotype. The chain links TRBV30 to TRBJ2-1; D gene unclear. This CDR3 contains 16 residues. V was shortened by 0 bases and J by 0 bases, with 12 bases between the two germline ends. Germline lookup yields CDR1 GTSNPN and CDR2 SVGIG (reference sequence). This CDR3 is CAWSVLDPSSYNEQFF. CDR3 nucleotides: TGTGCCTGGAGTGTACTTGATCCAAGCTCCTACAATGAGCAGTTCTTC.

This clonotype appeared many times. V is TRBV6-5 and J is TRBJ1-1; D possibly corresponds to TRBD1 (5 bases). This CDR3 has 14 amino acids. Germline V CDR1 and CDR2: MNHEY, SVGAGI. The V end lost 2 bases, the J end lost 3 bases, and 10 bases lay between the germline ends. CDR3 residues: CASSYLGADTEAFF. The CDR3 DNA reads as TGTGCCAGCAGTTACCTAGGGGCGGACACTGAAGCTTTCTTT.

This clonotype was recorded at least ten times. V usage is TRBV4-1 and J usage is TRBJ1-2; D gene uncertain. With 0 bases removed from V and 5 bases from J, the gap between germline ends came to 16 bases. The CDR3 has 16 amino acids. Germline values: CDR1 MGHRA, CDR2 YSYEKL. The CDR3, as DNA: TGCGCCAGCAGCCAAGATTCGGCCGGGAGCGCATATGGCTACACCTTC. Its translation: CASSQDSAGSAYGYTF.

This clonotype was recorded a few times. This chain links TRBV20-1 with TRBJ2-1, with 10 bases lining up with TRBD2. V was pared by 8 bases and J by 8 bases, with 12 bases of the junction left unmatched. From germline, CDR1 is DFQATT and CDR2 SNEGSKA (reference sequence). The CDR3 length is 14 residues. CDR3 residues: CSLGRASGSDEQFF. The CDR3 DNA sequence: TGCAGTCTCGGGAGGGCTAGCGGGAGCGATGAGCAGTTCTTC.

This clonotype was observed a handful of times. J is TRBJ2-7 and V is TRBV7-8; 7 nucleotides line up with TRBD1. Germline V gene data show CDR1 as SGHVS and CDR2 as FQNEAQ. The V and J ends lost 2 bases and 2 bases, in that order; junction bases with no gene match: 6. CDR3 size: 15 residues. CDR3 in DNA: TGTGCCAGCAGCTTAACCCGACAGGGCCCCTACGAGCAGTACTTC. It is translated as CASSLTRQGPYEQYF.

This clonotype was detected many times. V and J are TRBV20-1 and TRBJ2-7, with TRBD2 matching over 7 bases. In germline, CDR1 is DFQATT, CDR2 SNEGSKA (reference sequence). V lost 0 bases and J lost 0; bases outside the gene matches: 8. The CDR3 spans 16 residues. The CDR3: CSARDLAGAYSYEQYF. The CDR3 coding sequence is TGCAGTGCTAGAGATTTGGCGGGAGCCTACTCCTACGAGCAGTACTTC.